A selection of T cell receptor beta chains follows, all from one sample in a study of T cell changes during pregnancy in multiple sclerosis. Here immunoSEQ multiplex PCR was the method, and the copy in TCRdb shows in-frame clones only, minus some. The data show about 80,000 clones, 92% seen once. Specimen: peripheral blood, collected before pregnancy. These receptor sequences come from a female donor with multiple sclerosis, enrolled in a pregnancy study. The CDR3 runs from the conserved cysteine through the conserved F or W. A D gene is named only where the DNA matches it firmly. Only part of the rows carry a size: once, few, many, or a class if the clone is expanded.

clone_size | j_call | v_call | d_call | cdr3_nt | cdr3_aa
few | TRBJ2-5 | TRBV5-6 | TRBD1 | TGTGCCAGCAGCCCCCCGCCGGGACAGGGGGATCGAGAGACCCAGTACTTC | CASSPPPGQGDRETQYF
- | TRBJ2-1 | TRBV27 | TRBD2 | TGTGCCAGCAGTTTAATACTAGCGAGCTCCTACAATGAGCAGTTCTTC | CASSLILASSYNEQFF
- | TRBJ2-1 | TRBV25-1 | TRBD1 | TGTGCCAGCAGTGAGTTAGGGACAGGGGTTTATAATGAGCAGTTCTTC | CASSELGTGVYNEQFF
- | TRBJ2-1 | TRBV14 | - | TGTGCCAGCAGCCTCCCATATAGCGGAACAAACAATGAGCAGTTCTTC | CASSLPYSGTNNEQFF
- | TRBJ1-5 | TRBV6-1 | - | TGTGCCAGCAGTGAACAGGGCAATCAGCCCCAGCATTTT | CASSEQGNQPQHF
- | TRBJ1-4 | TRBV7-6 | TRBD1 | TGTGCCAGCAGCTTAGGACAGGGGGGGGAAAAACTGTTTTTT | CASSLGQGGEKLFF
- | TRBJ2-6 | TRBV19 | - | TGTGCCAGTAGTATCATTGCTGGGGCCAACGTCCTGACTTTC | CASSIIAGANVLTF
- | TRBJ2-7 | TRBV2 | TRBD2 | TGTGCCAGCATGGGAGGGAGCTCCTACGAGCAGTACTTC | CASMGGSSYEQYF
- | TRBJ2-5 | TRBV2 | TRBD1 | TGTGCCAGCAGTGAAACAGGGGGTCGTAGTGAGACCCAGTACTTC | CASSETGGRSETQYF
- | TRBJ2-1 | TRBV6-5 | TRBD2 | TGTGCCAGCAGTTACTCGACGGGGGGGTACAATGAGCAGTTCTTC | CASSYSTGGYNEQFF
- | TRBJ2-3 | TRBV7-2 | TRBD2 | TGTGCCAGCAGCCTGCTAGCGGGAAGCACAGATACGCAGTATTTT | CASSLLAGSTDTQYF
- | TRBJ2-7 | TRBV2 | - | TGTGCCAGCAAGACAGGCGTATACGAGCAGTACTTC | CASKTGVYEQYF
- | TRBJ1-1 | TRBV28 | - | TGTGCCAGCAGTGGACAACACGGCTACACTGAAGCTTTCTTT | CASSGQHGYTEAFF
- | TRBJ2-3 | TRBV5-4 | - | TGTGCCAGCAGCCTAGCGCCAGATACGCAGTATTTT | CASSLAPDTQYF
once | TRBJ1-1 | TRBV19 | TRBD1 | TGTGCCAGTAGTACGGGACAGCGCGGCGCTGAAGCTTTCTTT | CASSTGQRGAEAFF
- | TRBJ2-6 | TRBV2 | - | TGTGCCAGCAGGATACAGGGTCTCTCTGGGGCCAACGTCCTGACTTTC | CASRIQGLSGANVLTF
- | TRBJ2-1 | TRBV9 | TRBD1 | TGTGCCAGCAGCGTAAGGTCAGGGGGATACAATGAGCAGTTCTTC | CASSVRSGGYNEQFF
- | TRBJ2-1 | TRBV4-3 | TRBD2 | TGCGCCAGCAGCCAAGAGTCTAGCGGTGAGCAGTTCTTC | CASSQESSGEQFF
- | TRBJ1-2 | TRBV29-1 | TRBD1 | TGCAGCGGGATTCCATGGGGGACAGGGCTATATGGCTACACCTTC | CSGIPWGTGLYGYTF
- | TRBJ1-1 | TRBV2 | - | TGTGCCAGCACCACAGACAGATTGAACACTGAAGCTTTCTTT | CASTTDRLNTEAFF
- | TRBJ1-5 | TRBV18 | TRBD1 | TGTGCCAGCTCACCCCTTAGGGTGTTGGGACAGGGGGCGGAGAGCAATCAGCCCCAGCATTTT | CASSPLRVLGQGAESNQPQHF
- | TRBJ1-2 | TRBV6-5 | TRBD1 | TGTGCCAGCGCTATTTACCAGACAGGGCACTATGGCTACACCTTC | CASAIYQTGHYGYTF
- | TRBJ2-7 | TRBV29-1 | - | TGCAGCGTTGAAGGGTCCTCTAACGAGCAGTACTTC | CSVEGSSNEQYF
- | TRBJ2-1 | TRBV7-2 | TRBD2 | TGTGCCAGCAGCTTGGTCCCGAGACTAGCATTCGGCAATGAGCAGTTCTTC | CASSLVPRLAFGNEQFF
once | TRBJ2-2 | TRBV6-1 | TRBD2 | TGTGCCAGCAGTGTTGTTGGGACTAGCGGGAGGACCGGGGAGCTGTTTTTT | CASSVVGTSGRTGELFF
- | TRBJ2-7 | TRBV27 | - | TGTGCCAGCAGCACAGAGGGCCCCTACGTGGAGCAGTACTTC | CASSTEGPYVEQYF
- | TRBJ2-1 | TRBV5-4 | - | TGTGCCAGCAAGCGATATCTGGACAATGAGCAGTTCTTC | CASKRYLDNEQFF
once | TRBJ2-3 | TRBV7-9 | - | TGTGCCAGCAGCTTACACAGCCGATTCACAGATACGCAGTATTTT | CASSLHSRFTDTQYF
- | TRBJ2-5 | TRBV10-3 | TRBD1 | TGTGCCATCAGTCCAGGGACAGCACTTCAAGAGACCCAGTACTTC | CAISPGTALQETQYF
- | TRBJ1-1 | TRBV6-6 | - | TGTGCGCTCGGACGGACGGGAACTGAAGCTTTCTTT | CALGRTGTEAFF
- | TRBJ1-3 | TRBV10-2 | TRBD1 | TGCGCCAGCAGTCCCGGGACAGGGACAGGAAACACCATATATTTT | CASSPGTGTGNTIYF
- | TRBJ1-1 | TRBV5-8 | - | TGTGCCAGCAGCTCCTGGTGGGGGGATACGCGGAGAACAAACACTGAAGCTTTCTTT | CASSSWWGDTRRTNTEAFF
once | TRBJ2-5 | TRBV2 | TRBD2 | TGTGCCAGCAGGACTAGCGGCAAACAAGAGACCCAGTACTTC | CASRTSGKQETQYF
- | TRBJ1-5 | TRBV6-5 | - | TGTGCCAGCAGTTACTCGCAGGGAAGAAATCAGCCCCAGCATTTT | CASSYSQGRNQPQHF
- | TRBJ2-5 | TRBV21-1 | - | TGTGCCAGCAGCAAATTTGACAGGGGGCGCGGAGAGACCCAGTACTTC | CASSKFDRGRGETQYF
- | TRBJ2-2 | TRBV5-1 | - | TGCGCCAGCAGCCGCTATACAGGGACGACCGGGGAGCTGTTTTTT | CASSRYTGTTGELFF
once | TRBJ2-4 | TRBV18 | TRBD1 | TGTGCCAGCTCACCATCCCGGGACAGGGGCCCGGGGGGCAAAAACATTCAGTACTTC | CASSPSRDRGPGGKNIQYF
few | TRBJ2-7 | TRBV2 | - | TGTGCCAGCAGTCTGGACGCCGGAGGGCTCTACGAGCAGTACTTC | CASSLDAGGLYEQYF
- | TRBJ2-7 | TRBV28 | - | TGTGCCAGCAGTTTAAAATCCGGGCGGGGTTACGAGCAGTACTTC | CASSLKSGRGYEQYF
- | TRBJ1-1 | TRBV7-2 | - | TGTGCCAGCAGCTTAGGATCCCAGGGTCTGGTAGCTTTCTTT | CASSLGSQGLVAFF
- | TRBJ2-7 | TRBV2 | TRBD2 | TGTGCCAGCAGACGACTAGCGGGAGGGCCAGGAGTCAACGAGCAGTACTTC | CASRRLAGGPGVNEQYF
- | TRBJ2-2 | TRBV19 | TRBD2 | TGTGCCAGTAGTATAGATCCGGGACTAAGAAGGAACACCGGGGAGCTGTTTTTT | CASSIDPGLRRNTGELFF
- | TRBJ1-3 | TRBV5-4 | - | TGTGCCAGCAGCTTCGCAGGGTCTAAGGGAAACACCATATATTTT | CASSFAGSKGNTIYF
- | TRBJ1-4 | TRBV28 | - | TGTGCCAGCAGTTTAGTCGCGGGAGCGGAAAAACTGTTTTTT | CASSLVAGAEKLFF
- | TRBJ2-5 | TRBV7-9 | - | TGTGCCAGCAGCTCACCTCCCGGGGGTACGCAAGAGACCCAGTACTTC | CASSSPPGGTQETQYF
once | TRBJ2-1 | TRBV7-8 | - | TGTGCCAGCAGCTTAGTTGGGTCAGGGAATGAGCAGTTCTTC | CASSLVGSGNEQFF
- | TRBJ2-7 | TRBV14 | - | TGTGCCAGCAGCCTCCTCTACGAGCAGTACTTC | CASSLLYEQYF
few | TRBJ2-2 | TRBV7-2 | TRBD2 | TGTGCCAGCAGCTTTGGACTAGCGTTCGGGGAGCTGTTTTTT | CASSFGLAFGELFF
- | TRBJ1-3 | TRBV6-1 | - | TGTGCCAGCAGAGGGGTAACGAGCTCTGGAAACACCATATATTTT | CASRGVTSSGNTIYF
- | TRBJ2-7 | TRBV28 | - | TGTGCCAGCACCACCACCTTCGGGCAGTACTTC | CASTTTFGQYF
few | TRBJ1-5 | TRBV19 | - | TGTGCCAGTAGTATAGGGCGCGGGAGGTCTCAGCCCCAGCATTTT | CASSIGRGRSQPQHF
- | TRBJ2-3 | TRBV2 | TRBD1 | TGTGCCAGTAGCCAGACAGGGGCCTACACAGATACGCAGTATTTT | CASSQTGAYTDTQYF
- | TRBJ1-1 | TRBV18 | TRBD1 | TGTGCCAGCTCGACAGGGAACATGAACACTGAAGCTTTCTTT | CASSTGNMNTEAFF
- | TRBJ2-5 | TRBV6-5 | TRBD1 | TGTGCCAGCAGTTTGACAGGGGGCGAGGGAGAGACCCAGTACTTC | CASSLTGGEGETQYF